This T cell receptor beta chain was found in a study of cytomegalovirus exposure and HLA in healthy donors. Both 60 Vbeta primers and 13 Jbeta primers went into the PCR. Only in-frame clones appear in the TCRdb table, and some are missing; sequencing was by immunoSEQ multiplex PCR. The data show some 200,000 clones, 82% seen once. General observations from the study: Immune exposure data for these donors was limited to CMV serostatus.

Concerning this clone: Its antigen is not known.

The germline V gene has CDR1 MDHEN and CDR2 SYDVKM. V lost 4 bases, J lost 6 bases, and 9 bases lay in between. The CDR3 sequence is 12 residues long. Input material: PBMCs. The chain couples TRBV28 to TRBJ1-1; D ambiguous. The TCR comes from a middle-aged woman in good health and CMV-seronegative. In nucleotides, the CDR3 is TGTGCCAGCAGTTCCCCAGGCGCTGAAGCTTTCTTT. Its translation is CASSSPGAEAFF.